This T cell receptor beta chain came from a study of blood T cell repertoires in COVID-19. Across the whole study: COVID-19 samples from acute and convalescent phases originated in the United States, Italy and Spain.

In the authors' methods: Estimates of nucleated cell counts were drawn from the amplification of reference gene primers. Profiled with immunoSEQ multiplex PCR; TCRdb holds only in-frame clones, not every one. For V, J and clone size, that table is used; D and trimming come from the DNA. The table records about 80,000 clones, about 91% of them present only once. The germline CDR1 and CDR2 sequences are SGHTA and FQGNSA. The CDR3 consists of 15 residues. With V trimmed by 5 bases and J by 4 bases, 7 bases remained unmatched. The chain employs TRBV7-2 and TRBJ1-3, with TRBD1 matching 8 bases. The sequence came from a man in his 70s with active or convalescent COVID-19. The specimen was peripheral blood. As DNA, the CDR3 is TGTGCCAGCAGCGGAGACTACAGGGGGGGAAACACCATATATTTT. Protein sequence: CASSGDYRGGNTIYF.